This T cell receptor beta chain comes out of a study of PD-L1 blockade in urothelial cancer. About the research overall: Median blood clonality was around 0.08, with 86,000 or so unique TCRs. Whole-study results and caveats: Durable-benefit patients showed greater tumor-associated blood clone expansion at 3 weeks.

Time point specified: peripheral blood 6 weeks after treatment start. Peripheral blood mononuclear cells were collected from every patient before and during treatment, yielding between 1 and 8 samples per patient. CDR1 and CDR2 from the germline V gene are SGHNT and YENEEA. The CDR3 covers 15 residues. The J segment lost 7 bases and the V segment lost 0 bases, leaving 4 bases of the junction unmatched. Sequencing used immunoSEQ multiplex PCR; TCRdb keeps in-frame clones, though not all of them. The sample has 75,000 to 100,000 clones; 83% are singletons. Concerning this clone itself: No antigen is known for it.

The specimen was PBMCs, collected around atezolizumab (anti-PD-L1) treatment. The sequence came from a man between 65 and 79 years old with urothelial cancer. The rearrangement joins TRBV11-3 to TRBJ2-3; 10 nucleotides agree with TRBD2. As DNA, the CDR3 is TGTGCCAGCAGCTTAGATAGCGGGGGGTCGAATACGCAGTATTTT. This encodes CASSLDSGGSNTQYF.